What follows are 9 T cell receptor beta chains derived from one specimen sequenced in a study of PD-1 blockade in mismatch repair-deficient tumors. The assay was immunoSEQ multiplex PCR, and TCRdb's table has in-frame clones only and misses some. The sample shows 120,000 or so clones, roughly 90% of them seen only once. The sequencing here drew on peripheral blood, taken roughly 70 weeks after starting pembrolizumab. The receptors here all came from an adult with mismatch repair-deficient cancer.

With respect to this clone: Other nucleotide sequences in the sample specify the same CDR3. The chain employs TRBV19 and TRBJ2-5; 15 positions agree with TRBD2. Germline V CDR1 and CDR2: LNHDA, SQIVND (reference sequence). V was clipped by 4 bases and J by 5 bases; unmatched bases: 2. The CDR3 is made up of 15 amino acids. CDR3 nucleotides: TGTGCCAGTAGTAGGACTAGCGGGAGGGGGGAGACCCAGTACTTC. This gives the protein CASSRTSGRGETQYF.

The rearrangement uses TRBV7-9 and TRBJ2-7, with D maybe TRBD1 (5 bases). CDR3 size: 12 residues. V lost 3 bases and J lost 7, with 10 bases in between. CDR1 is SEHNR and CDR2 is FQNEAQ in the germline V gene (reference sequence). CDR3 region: CASSFGREEQYF. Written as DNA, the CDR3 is TGTGCCAGCAGCTTCGGCAGGGAAGAGCAGTACTTC. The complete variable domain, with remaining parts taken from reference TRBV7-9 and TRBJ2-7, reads DTGVSQNPRHKITKRGQNVTFRCDPISEHNRLYWYRQTLGQGPEFLTYFQNEAQLEKSRLLSDRFSAERPKGSFSTLEIQRTEQGDSAMYLCASSFGREEQYFGPGTRLTVT.

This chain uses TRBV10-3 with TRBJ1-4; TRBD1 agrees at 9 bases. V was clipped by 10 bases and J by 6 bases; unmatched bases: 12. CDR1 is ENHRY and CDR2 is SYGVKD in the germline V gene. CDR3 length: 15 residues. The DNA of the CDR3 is TGTGCCACAAAAAACCGGGACAGGGATTATGAAAAACTGTTTTTT. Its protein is CATKNRDRDYEKLFF.

This CDR3 is CASSSRPEDSQETQYF. CDR3 DNA: TGTGCCAGCAGCTCTCGTCCCGAGGACAGTCAAGAGACCCAGTACTTC. The genes are TRBV11-2 and TRBJ2-5; possibly TRBD1 for D (6 bases). Germline V gene sequence: CDR1 SGHAT, CDR2 FQNNGV. The V end lost 4 bases, the J end lost 2 bases, and 17 bases lay between the germline ends. The CDR3 sequence is 16 residues long.

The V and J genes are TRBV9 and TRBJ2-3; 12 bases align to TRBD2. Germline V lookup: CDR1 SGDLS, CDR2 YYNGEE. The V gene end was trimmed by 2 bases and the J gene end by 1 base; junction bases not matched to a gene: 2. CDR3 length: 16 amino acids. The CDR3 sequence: CASSVSSGRGTDTQYF. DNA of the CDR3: TGTGCCAGCAGCGTTTCTAGCGGGAGGGGCACAGATACGCAGTATTTT.

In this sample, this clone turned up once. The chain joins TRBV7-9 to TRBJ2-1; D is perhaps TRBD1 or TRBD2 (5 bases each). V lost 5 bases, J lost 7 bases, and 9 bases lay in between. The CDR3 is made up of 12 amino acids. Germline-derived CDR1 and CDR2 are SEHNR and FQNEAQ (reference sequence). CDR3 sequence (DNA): TGTGCCAGCAGCCCGGGGCGAAATGAGCAGTTCTTC. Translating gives CASSPGRNEQFF.

The CDR3 DNA reads as TGTGCCAGCAGGCCAGACTTCACCAACACCTACGAGCAGTACTTC. Its protein is CASRPDFTNTYEQYF. This chain connects TRBV27 to TRBJ2-7, with no clear D. Deletions cut 6 bases from V and 2 bases from J, with 17 bases between. This CDR3 is 15 amino acids long. Germline CDR1 MNHEY, CDR2 SMNVEV (reference sequence).

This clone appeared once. The DNA of the CDR3 is TGTGCCAGCAGTTTCGAGAGAAGCACAGATACGCAGTATTTT. Its protein is CASSFERSTDTQYF. The V and J genes are TRBV28 and TRBJ2-3, with D hard to call. V was trimmed by 3 bases and J by 0 bases, leaving 7 bases between them. Germline-derived CDR1 and CDR2 are MDHEN and SYDVKM. The CDR3 runs to 14 residues.

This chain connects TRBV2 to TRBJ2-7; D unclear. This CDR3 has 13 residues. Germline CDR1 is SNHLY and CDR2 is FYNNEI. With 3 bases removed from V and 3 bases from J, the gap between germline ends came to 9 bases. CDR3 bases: TGTGCCAGCAGTGACTACAGATACTACGAGCAGTACTTC. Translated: CASSDYRYYEQYF.